The clone carrying this T cell receptor (beta chain) appeared once. Its antigen is unknown. The sample is drawn from a study of CD8+CD57+ T cells in acquired aplastic anemia. Study context: On average, sorted CD4+ and CD8+ cells gave about 3.1 ug of DNA.

This CDR3 is 15 amino acids long. Germline loops: CDR1 MNHNS, CDR2 SASEGT. The V gene end was trimmed by 7 bases and the J gene end by 8 bases; junction bases not matched to a gene: 11. TCR beta VDJ and CDR3 were profiled, and genomic DNA was the template. Each CDR3 protein gets one entry after TCRdb re-called the reads with MiXCR. This table has approximately 250,000 distinct CDR3 sequences, around 82% appearing once. Previously, flow cytometry had revealed CD8+CD57+ cell expansion in the patients chosen for sequencing. General study points: In CD8+ cells, Simpson's diversity showed no significant difference between patients and controls.

The source of this sequence is a human donor with aplastic anemia. The sequenced material came from sorted CD4+, CD8+, or CD8+CD57+ T cells (not recorded which) from PBMCs. This chain joins TRBV6-1 and TRBJ2-1; 10 bases match TRBD1. CDR3 in amino acids: CASKYGTGDVDEQFF. For the CDR3, the DNA is TGTGCCAGCAAGTACGGGACAGGGGATGTCGATGAGCAGTTCTTC.